Below, 14 T cell receptor beta chains from the same sample are listed, as sequenced in a study of immune evolution from preneoplasia to lung adenocarcinoma. The method was immunoSEQ multiplex PCR; TCRdb's version includes in-frame clones alone and lacks a portion of them. The table has around 7,200 clones, 65% to 90% seen once; the top ten hold around 3%. The sample consisted of FFPE minimally invasive lung adenocarcinoma tissue. The source of these receptors is a person between 70 and 80 years old with lung adenocarcinoma.

V and J are TRBV9 and TRBJ1-1, with 7 bases that match TRBD1. This CDR3 is 14 amino acids long. Germline V CDR1 and CDR2: SGDLS, YYNGEE. V gave up 3 bases and J gave up 8 bases; unmatched junction bases: 10. Here the CDR3 DNA reads TGTGCCAGCAGCGCCGACAGGGATCTGGGAGAAGCTTTCTTT. Translation gives CASSADRDLGEAFF. The whole variable domain, remainder taken from reference TRBV9 and TRBJ1-1, is DSGVTQTPKHLITATGQRVTLRCSPRSGDLSVYWYQQSLDQGLQFLIQYYNGEERAKGNILERFSAQQFPDLHSELNLSSLELGDSALYFCASSADRDLGEAFFGQGTRLTVV.

This chain links TRBV6-1 with TRBJ1-5; D is undetermined. Germline CDR1 reads MNHNS; CDR2 reads SASEGT. CDR3 length: 12 residues. V lost 9 bases and J lost 4, with 10 bases in between. The CDR3 spells CASGGLNQPQHF. The CDR3 DNA follows: TGTGCCAGTGGAGGACTGAATCAGCCCCAGCATTTT.

V usage is TRBV29-1 and J usage is TRBJ1-1; 9 nucleotides line up with TRBD1. Trimming at V came to 4 bases and at J to 5 bases, leaving 8 bases not matched to a gene. CDR3 length: 14 amino acids. CDR1 and CDR2 from the germline V gene are SQVTM and ANQGSEA. The CDR3 DNA is TGCAGCGTTGGATCGGGGACAGGGCGGACTGAAGCTTTCTTT. Translating it yields CSVGSGTGRTEAFF.

This clone has just one count. The junction and the germline gene differ at one end; a read error may be behind it. The rearrangement links TRBV5-1 to TRBJ1-1; D remains ambiguous. CDR3 length: 14 residues. Germline V gives CDR1 SGHRS, CDR2 YFSETQ. The CDR3 is CASTLAPGNTEAFF. CDR3 DNA sequence: TGCGCCAGCACCTTGGCCCCAGGGAACACTGAAGCTTTCTTT. The full variable domain, its missing parts supplied by reference TRBV5-1 and TRBJ1-1, is KAGVTQTPRYLIKTRGQQVTLSCSPISGHRSVSWYQQTPGQGLQFLFEYFSETQRNKGNFPGRFSGRQFSNSRSEMNVSTLELGDSALYLCASTLAPGNTEAFFGQGTRLTVV.

The chain combines TRBV28 with TRBJ1-3; possibly TRBD1 for D (5 bases). There are 13 residues in the CDR3. The germline V gene encodes CDR1 MDHEN and CDR2 SYDVKM. Trimming pared 8 bases from V and 4 bases from J, leaving 12 bases between. CDR3 DNA: TGTGCCAGCGAGGACACGGTGGGAAACACCATATATTTT. It yields the protein CASEDTVGNTIYF.

This clone was observed a single time. The rearrangement joins TRBV28 to TRBJ2-7; the match to TRBD1 covers 8 bases. The CDR3 covers 14 residues. Germline lookup yields CDR1 MDHEN and CDR2 SYDVKM. V dropped 5 bases and J dropped 6; count of bases not matched to a gene: 9. This CDR3 is CASSPTGQVSEQYF. CDR3 in DNA: TGTGCCAGCAGTCCCACGGGACAGGTCAGCGAGCAGTACTTC.

This clone was seen a single time. J is TRBJ1-5 and V is TRBV29-1; 7 bases align to TRBD1. The CDR3 contains 14 residues. J lost 3 bases, V lost 7 bases, and 9 bases had no gene match. Germline V CDR1 and CDR2: SQVTM, ANQGSEA. The DNA for the CDR3 is TGCAGCGCATCGACAGGGAGGAACAATCAGCCCCAGCATTTT. Translation: CSASTGRNNQPQHF.

J is TRBJ1-6 and V is TRBV19; no clear D gene. V was trimmed by 6 bases and J by 10 bases, leaving 16 bases between them. CDR3 length: 14 amino acids. From germline, CDR1 is LNHDA and CDR2 SQIVND (reference sequence). CDR3 in DNA: TGTGCCAGTAGACAACCCTCACCGAGATCACCCCTCCACTTT. Its translation: CASRQPSPRSPLHF.

The rearrangement uses TRBV7-9 and TRBJ1-2; D gene uncertain. V dropped 0 bases and J dropped 4 bases, with 6 bases sitting between them. CDR1 and CDR2 from the germline V gene are SEHNR and FQNEAQ (reference sequence). CDR3 size: 13 residues. For the CDR3, the DNA is TGTGCCAGCAGCTTAGCACTAACCTATGGCTACACCTTC. Translated: CASSLALTYGYTF.

This rearrangement joins TRBV6-6 to TRBJ2-7; D assignment may be TRBD1 or TRBD2 (5 bases each). The CDR3 spans 14 residues. Germline lookup yields CDR1 MNHNY and CDR2 SVGAGI (reference sequence). V shed 3 bases and J shed 3 bases, with 12 bases lying between them. CDR3: CASSYVRDGYEQYF. The CDR3 region has the DNA TGTGCCAGCAGTTATGTTAGGGACGGCTACGAGCAGTACTTC.

The rearrangement links TRBV5-6 to TRBJ1-5; the D is unclear. V was cut by 4 bases and J by 4 bases, with 9 bases left in between. This CDR3 region has 13 residues. Germline values: CDR1 SGHDT, CDR2 YYEEEE. The CDR3 region has the DNA TGTGCCAGCAGCCCGGACGGAAATCAGCCCCAGCATTTT. Encoded protein: CASSPDGNQPQHF.

This sequence joins TRBV6-5 and TRBJ2-7; D is perhaps TRBD2 (5 bases). CDR1 is MNHEY and CDR2 is SVGAGI in the germline V gene. The length of the CDR3 is 15 residues. The V end lost 0 bases, the J end lost 5 bases, and 14 bases lay between the germline ends. The CDR3 DNA sequence: TGTGCCAGCAGTTACTCGGGAGCTCTGCCTAACGAGCAGTACTTC. Translating it yields CASSYSGALPNEQYF.

This chain joins TRBV28 and TRBJ1-2; 7 nucleotides match TRBD1. Germline loops: CDR1 MDHEN, CDR2 SYDVKM. The CDR3 runs to 17 residues. V was pared by 2 bases and J by 2 bases, with 11 bases of the junction left unmatched. The CDR3 reads CASSLLTLQGPNYGYTF. In DNA form, the CDR3 reads TGTGCCAGCAGTTTACTTACTCTACAGGGGCCCAACTATGGCTACACCTTC.

The genes are TRBV6-6 and TRBJ1-1, with no clear D. Deletions cut 2 bases from V and 7 bases from J, with 8 bases between. The germline V gene encodes CDR1 MNHNY and CDR2 SVGAGI (reference sequence). The CDR3 spans 12 residues. This CDR3 is CASSYVGREAFF. The DNA for the CDR3 is TGTGCCAGCAGTTACGTCGGGCGTGAAGCTTTCTTT.